The rows below give T cell receptor beta chains drawn from one sample of a study of blood T cell repertoires in COVID-19. The method was immunoSEQ multiplex PCR; TCRdb's version includes in-frame clones alone and lacks a portion of them. The sample carries 55,000 to 65,000 clones, more than 80% recorded once. Sequencing used peripheral blood. These receptors came from a man aged 60-69 years with COVID-19, enrolled during active disease. CDR3s include the opening cysteine and the closing phenylalanine or tryptophan. The D gene is left open where the match is weak. The size field is filled for only some rows; it gives once, few, many or a size class.

v_call: TRBV7-3
d_call: -
clone_size: -
j_call: TRBJ2-2
cdr3_aa: CASSTQNTGELFF
cdr3_nt: TGTGCCAGCAGTACTCAGAACACCGGGGAGCTGTTTTTT

v_call: TRBV7-2
d_call: -
clone_size: -
j_call: TRBJ1-4
cdr3_aa: CASTFSRGNEKLFF
cdr3_nt: TGTGCCAGCACCTTTAGTCGGGGTAATGAAAAACTGTTTTTT

v_call: TRBV5-5
d_call: -
clone_size: -
j_call: TRBJ1-1
cdr3_aa: CASRLGVRVSGTEAFF
cdr3_nt: TGTGCCAGCAGACTCGGTGTCAGGGTATCAGGCACTGAAGCTTTCTTT

v_call: TRBV14
d_call: TRBD2
clone_size: -
j_call: TRBJ2-1
cdr3_aa: CASSPERENYNEQFF
cdr3_nt: TGTGCCAGCAGCCCTGAGCGGGAGAATTACAATGAGCAGTTCTTC

v_call: TRBV7-8
d_call: -
clone_size: -
j_call: TRBJ1-5
cdr3_aa: CASSLKGDAGKPQHF
cdr3_nt: TGTGCCAGCAGCTTAAAGGGTGACGCGGGAAAGCCCCAGCATTTT

v_call: TRBV29-1
d_call: TRBD2
clone_size: -
j_call: TRBJ2-7
cdr3_aa: CSVSSGGAHKEQYF
cdr3_nt: TGCAGCGTTTCTAGCGGGGGGGCTCATAAAGAGCAGTACTTC

v_call: TRBV19
d_call: -
clone_size: -
j_call: TRBJ2-7
cdr3_aa: CASSIGPGEGYEQYF
cdr3_nt: TGTGCCAGTAGTATAGGGCCAGGGGAAGGTTACGAGCAGTACTTC

v_call: TRBV10-3
d_call: TRBD1
clone_size: -
j_call: TRBJ1-6
cdr3_aa: CAIRGGTGDNSPLHF
cdr3_nt: TGTGCCATCAGGGGGGGGACAGGGGATAATTCACCCCTCCACTTT

v_call: TRBV6-5
d_call: TRBD2
clone_size: -
j_call: TRBJ2-1
cdr3_aa: CASSLTSGPYNEQFF
cdr3_nt: TGTGCCAGCAGCCTTACTAGCGGGCCTTACAATGAGCAGTTCTTC

v_call: TRBV27
d_call: TRBD2
clone_size: -
j_call: TRBJ2-3
cdr3_aa: CASSSFGASGFTDTQYF
cdr3_nt: TGTGCCAGCAGTTCCTTTGGAGCTAGCGGATTCACAGATACGCAGTATTTT

v_call: TRBV3-1/TRBV3-2
d_call: TRBD2
clone_size: -
j_call: TRBJ2-7
cdr3_aa: CASSQAGGYEQYF
cdr3_nt: TGTGCCAGCAGCCAGGCGGGGGGGTACGAGCAGTACTTC

v_call: TRBV10-3
d_call: TRBD2
clone_size: -
j_call: TRBJ2-1
cdr3_aa: CAISESGTSGGANEQFF
cdr3_nt: TGTGCCATCAGTGAGTCTGGGACTAGCGGGGGGGCGAATGAGCAGTTCTTC

v_call: TRBV6-5
d_call: -
clone_size: -
j_call: TRBJ1-3
cdr3_aa: CASRDRKPGNTIYF
cdr3_nt: TGTGCCAGCAGGGACAGAAAGCCTGGAAACACCATATATTTT

v_call: TRBV7-8
d_call: -
clone_size: -
j_call: TRBJ2-7
cdr3_aa: CASSAGLNSYEQYF
cdr3_nt: TGTGCCAGCAGCGCGGGGTTGAACTCCTACGAGCAGTACTTC

v_call: TRBV19
d_call: TRBD1
clone_size: -
j_call: TRBJ2-3
cdr3_aa: CASSIGGQGFTDTQYF
cdr3_nt: TGTGCCAGTAGTATAGGAGGACAGGGGTTCACAGATACGCAGTATTTT

v_call: TRBV7-2
d_call: -
clone_size: -
j_call: TRBJ1-5
cdr3_aa: CASSGRTQGGDHQPQHF
cdr3_nt: TGTGCCAGCAGCGGAAGGACACAGGGAGGGGATCATCAGCCCCAGCATTTT

v_call: TRBV5-1
d_call: -
clone_size: once
j_call: TRBJ2-2
cdr3_aa: CASSLVGYRTTLRPTGELFF
cdr3_nt: TGCGCCAGCAGCTTGGTCGGTTACAGAACCACCTTAAGACCGACCGGGGAGCTGTTTTTT

v_call: TRBV27
d_call: TRBD1
clone_size: -
j_call: TRBJ1-1
cdr3_aa: CASSARDRANTEAFF
cdr3_nt: TGTGCCAGCAGTGCCCGGGACAGGGCGAACACTGAAGCTTTCTTT

v_call: TRBV5-1
d_call: -
clone_size: -
j_call: TRBJ2-7
cdr3_aa: CASSFNYEQYF
cdr3_nt: TGCGCCAGCAGCTTCAACTACGAGCAGTACTTC

v_call: TRBV2
d_call: TRBD1
clone_size: -
j_call: TRBJ2-7
cdr3_aa: CASSYGTASEQYF
cdr3_nt: TGTGCCAGCAGCTACGGGACAGCAAGCGAGCAGTACTTC

v_call: TRBV6-5
d_call: -
clone_size: few
j_call: TRBJ1-1
cdr3_aa: CASSTRGYVDEAFF
cdr3_nt: TGTGCCAGCAGTACTCGAGGGTACGTAGATGAAGCTTTCTTT

v_call: TRBV11-1
d_call: TRBD1
clone_size: -
j_call: TRBJ2-7
cdr3_aa: CASSPAGTGGWYEQYF
cdr3_nt: TGTGCCAGCAGCCCGGCTGGGACAGGGGGCTGGTACGAGCAGTACTTC

v_call: TRBV15
d_call: -
clone_size: -
j_call: TRBJ1-5
cdr3_aa: CATSRVRRLVSNQPQHF
cdr3_nt: TGTGCCACCAGCAGAGTTAGGAGACTCGTGAGCAATCAGCCCCAGCATTTT